The 25 T cell receptor beta chains below all came from one sample that was sequenced in a study of identical twins' blood T cells (dated by TCRdb to 2012 to 2015). Library preparation was by 5' RACE. TCRdb lists the instrument as Illumina Genome Analyzer IIx. Through fastp at Q25 and MiXCR, TCRdb rebuilt clones from the public reads, retaining in-frame beta chains. Rows with one shared CDR3 protein collapse into an entry with the most common genes and DNA. This sample holds hundreds of thousands of distinct CDR3 sequences; roughly 27% were observed only once. The ten most abundant clones make up about 6% of the sample. The sequenced sample consisted of PBMCs. Source of these receptors: a woman aged 18-55 years in good health.

In this sample, this clonotype turned up a few times. The rearrangement joins TRBV2 to TRBJ1-2; D call uncertain. The CDR3 is 14 residues long. The germline V gene has CDR1 SNHLY and CDR2 FYNNEI. Trimming shortened V by 7 bases and J by 8 bases, and 20 bases separated the two germline ends. The chain's CDR3 is CASKDLREIPGYTF. CDR3 sequence (DNA): TGTGCCAGCAAGGACCTTCGAGAAATCCCGGGCTACACCTTC.

The chain employs TRBV4-3 and TRBJ2-1, with D possibly matching TRBD2 (7 bases). This CDR3 spans 16 amino acids. V lost 0 bases, J lost 6 bases, and 15 bases lay in between. CDR1 LGHNA and CDR2 YSLEER come from the germline V gene. Here the CDR3 reads CASSQDLVGGGNEQFF. For the CDR3, the DNA is TGCGCCAGCAGCCAAGATCTTGTGGGAGGGGGCAATGAGCAGTTCTTC.

This clonotype showed up just a few times. The chain uses TRBV7-9 and TRBJ1-1, with no clear D. This CDR3 has 14 amino acids. Germline CDR1 is SEHNR and CDR2 is FQNEAQ (reference sequence). Trimming left V 5 bases short and J 8 bases short, with 18 bases between. The CDR3 region has the DNA TGTGCCAGCAGCCACCGTCCCAATTGGAGGGAAGCTTTCTTT. Translation gives CASSHRPNWREAFF. Variable domain in full (rest from reference TRBV7-9 and TRBJ1-1): DTGVSQNPRHKITKRGQNVTFRCDPISEHNRLYWYRQTLGQGPEFLTYFQNEAQLEKSRLLSDRFSAERPKGSFSTLEIQRTEQGDSAMYLCASSHRPNWREAFFGQGTRLTVV.

A word on this clonotype: A much larger clone is a single base away; this may be a read error. The gene calls are TRBV6-6 and TRBJ2-3; the D gene is possibly TRBD1 (5 bases). CDR1 is MNHNY, CDR2 SVGAGI, per germline (reference sequence). CDR3 length equals 11 residues. CDR3 bases: TGTGCCAGCAGCCAGACAGATGCGCAGTATTTT. It translates to CASSQTDAQYF.

This clonotype was observed a handful of times. The chain links TRBV19 to TRBJ1-2, with 10 nucleotides matching TRBD1. The germline CDR1 and CDR2 sequences are LNHDA and SQIVND (reference sequence). J gave up 4 bases and V 1 base, and 6 bases lay outside the gene matches. This CDR3 has 16 residues. CDR3 residues: CASSIVGQGSTYGYTF. The DNA for the CDR3 is TGTGCCAGTAGTATAGTGGGACAGGGGTCGACCTATGGCTACACCTTC.

On this clonotype: The germline gene is not matched at one end of the junction; a read error may be the cause. V and J are TRBV6-1 and TRBJ1-6; a possible D gene is TRBD1 (5 bases). Germline V lookup: CDR1 MNHNS, CDR2 SASEGT. This CDR3 has 15 amino acids. CDR3: CASSEGGRANSPFHF. CDR3 DNA: TGTGCCAGCAGTGAAGGGGGCAGAGCTAATTCACCCTTCCACTTT.

As for this clonotype: Germline is not matched at one junction end, which may reflect a read error. The genes are TRBV7-2 and TRBJ1-5; D is unclear. Looked up from germline, CDR1 is SGHTA and CDR2 is FQGNSA. The CDR3 spans 13 residues. CDR3 sequence (DNA): TGTGCCAGCAGCCCCCTACTCAATCAGACCCAGCATTTT. This gives the protein CASSPLLNQTQHF.

This clonotype came up a few times. This chain joins TRBV11-2 and TRBJ1-6; TRBD1 might be the D (5 bases). The CDR3 covers 15 residues. V was shortened by 0 bases and J by 7 bases, with 10 bases between the two germline ends. Per germline, CDR1 SGHAT and CDR2 FQNNGV. CDR3 nucleotides: TGTGCCAGCAGCTTAGATCACCCAGGGAATTCACCCCTCCACTTT. Amino acids: CASSLDHPGNSPLHF.

CDR3 nucleotide sequence: TGCAGTGCTAGAGATGACTTAAAAGAGACCCAGTACTTC. The encoded protein is CSARDDLKETQYF. The rearrangement links TRBV20-1 to TRBJ2-5, with no clear D. Trimming cost V 0 bases and J 3 bases, with 8 bases left between them. The CDR3 is 13 amino acids. Germline V gene lookup returns CDR1 DFQATT and CDR2 SNEGSKA (reference sequence).

On this clonotype: A read error may produce the germline difference seen at one junction end. The V and J genes are TRBV13 and TRBJ1-1; D remains ambiguous. Germline lookup yields CDR1 PRHDT and CDR2 FYEKMQ (reference sequence). This CDR3 is built from 14 residues. CDR3 DNA sequence: TGTTCCAGCAGCTTAATAGATTTCGCGGGTGAAGCTTTCTTT. Protein product: CSSSLIDFAGEAFF.

The chain joins TRBV4-1 to TRBJ2-7, with D perhaps matching TRBD1 (6 bases). The CDR3 length is 16 residues. The V end was cut by 2 bases, the J end by 4 bases, with 18 bases between. Per germline, CDR1 MGHRA and CDR2 YSYEKL. CDR3 sequence reads: CASSQLTGRAPYEQYF. The CDR3 coding sequence is TGCGCCAGCAGCCAACTGACAGGCAGAGCCCCATACGAGCAGTACTTC.

This clonotype was seen many times. This sequence joins TRBV19 and TRBJ1-5; TRBD1 matches 7 bases. The V gene end was trimmed by 5 bases and the J gene end by 4 bases; junction bases not matched to a gene: 11. Germline loops: CDR1 LNHDA, CDR2 SQIVND (reference sequence). The CDR3 extends over 16 amino acids. The CDR3 DNA sequence: TGTGCCAGTAGTCCCCGGGGAAGGGGGCAAAATCAGCCCCAGCATTTT. As protein: CASSPRGRGQNQPQHF.

V and J are TRBV29-1 and TRBJ1-1, with unresolved D. Trimming left V 4 bases short and J 4 bases short, with 10 bases between. The germline gives CDR1 SQVTM, CDR2 ANQGSEA. The length of the CDR3 is 12 residues. CDR3 sequence: CSVVRVGTEAFF. In DNA, the CDR3 is TGCAGCGTTGTACGGGTAGGCACTGAAGCTTTCTTT.

This clonotype was detected many times. The chain employs TRBV20-1 and TRBJ2-7; TRBD1 or TRBD2 may be the D gene (6 bases each). The CDR3 runs 13 residues. V was clipped by 5 bases and J by 4 bases, with 15 bases between them. Germline-derived CDR1 and CDR2 are DFQATT and SNEGSKA (reference sequence). CDR3 protein: CSAPTGRGYEQYF. The CDR3 DNA follows: TGCAGTGCTCCGACAGGCCGGGGGTACGAGCAGTACTTC.

This clonotype was counted only a few times. V gene TRBV6-5 combines with J gene TRBJ1-5, with D maybe TRBD1 (5 bases). Per germline, CDR1 MNHEY and CDR2 SVGAGI. Trimming took off 2 bases at V and 8 bases at J, with 10 bases between the two ends. The CDR3 totals 13 residues. The CDR3 region is CASSYIGGEPQHF. The DNA of the CDR3 is TGTGCCAGCAGTTACATCGGGGGAGAGCCCCAGCATTTT.

The rearrangement links TRBV6-2 or TRBV6-3 to TRBJ1-2; 9 nucleotides agree with TRBD1. CDR3 length: 15 residues. Germline V gives CDR1 MNHEY, CDR2 SVGEGT. With 5 bases clipped from V and 2 bases from J, the junction kept 6 bases outside the gene matches. The CDR3 bases are TGTGCCAGCAGTCCACCCGGGACAGGGAACTATGGCTACACCTTC. It is translated as CASSPPGTGNYGYTF.

This clonotype occurred a few times. V usage is TRBV10-3 and J usage is TRBJ1-2, with no clear D. The CDR3 totals 12 residues. The germline V gene encodes CDR1 ENHRY and CDR2 SYGVKD. V was trimmed by 10 bases and J by 5 bases, leaving 14 bases between them. The CDR3 region is CATAEGPYGYTF. CDR3 nucleotide sequence: TGTGCCACAGCAGAAGGGCCTTATGGCTACACCTTC.

This clonotype was found once. The chain employs TRBV7-9 and TRBJ2-2, with D unclear. Trimming left V 11 bases short and J 3 bases short, with 7 bases between. The V gene's germline CDR1 is SEHNR and CDR2 FQNEAQ (reference sequence). The length of the CDR3 is 11 residues. The CDR3 coding sequence is TGTGCCTGCGACTACACCGGGGAGCTGTTTTTT. Its protein product is CACDYTGELFF.

The chain links TRBV5-1 to TRBJ1-1; no clear D gene. The CDR3 loop spans 15 amino acids. The germline gives CDR1 SGHRS, CDR2 YFSETQ. V shed 6 bases and J shed 5 bases, with 20 bases lying between them. CDR3 bases: TGCGCCAGCACGCCGAATTGGTCGAGCTCGACTGAAGCTTTCTTT. Its translation: CASTPNWSSSTEAFF.

V and J are TRBV6-6 and TRBJ2-7, with D possibly being TRBD2 (6 bases). Germline V gene data show CDR1 as MNHNY and CDR2 as SVGAGI (reference sequence). The CDR3 runs to 12 residues. V gave up 3 bases and J gave up 6 bases, with 9 bases separating them. CDR3 in DNA: TGTGCCAGCAGTTATATCGGGGGCGAGCAGTACTTC. It yields the protein CASSYIGGEQYF.

The rearrangement uses TRBV20-1 and TRBJ2-2; 7 bases agree with TRBD2. Unmatched junction bases numbered 10, after V lost 6 bases and J lost 0 bases. This CDR3 contains 16 residues. Germline CDR1 reads DFQATT; CDR2 reads SNEGSKA (reference sequence). The CDR3 region is CSARKSGISNTGELFF. CDR3 DNA: TGCAGTGCCCGGAAAAGCGGGATATCGAACACCGGGGAGCTGTTTTTT.

The chain recombines TRBV6-6 with TRBJ1-5; D perhaps matches TRBD1 (5 bases). Germline V gene sequence: CDR1 MNHNY, CDR2 SVGAGI (reference sequence). V gave up 5 bases and J gave up 0 bases, with 8 bases separating them. There are 14 residues in the CDR3. The CDR3 loop is CASSPDTSNQPQHF. The CDR3 DNA sequence: TGTGCCAGCAGTCCGGACACTAGCAATCAGCCCCAGCATTTT.

The chain combines TRBV14 with TRBJ2-3; D unresolved. CDR3 size: 14 residues. V was shortened by 1 base and J by 5 bases, with 10 bases between the two germline ends. Germline V gene sequence: CDR1 SGHDN, CDR2 FVKESK. Written as DNA, the CDR3 is TGTGCCAGCAGCCAAGTTGGCACGGGAGATACGCAGTATTTT. Translating it yields CASSQVGTGDTQYF.

This clonotype occurred a few times. The V gene is TRBV12-3 or TRBV12-4, the J gene TRBJ1-1; D is undetermined. Deletions cut 8 bases from V and 11 bases from J, with 15 bases between. The CDR3 has 11 residues. The CDR3 region has the DNA TGTGCCAGCGGGTGGGGTTCCGAGGCTTTCTTT. As protein: CASGWGSEAFF.

This clonotype has at least ten counts. This sequence joins TRBV5-1 and TRBJ1-3; the D is unclear. Between the trimmed V and J ends, which lost 0 bases and 3 bases, there was a span of 7 bases. Per germline, CDR1 SGHRS and CDR2 YFSETQ. The length of the CDR3 is 14 residues. The CDR3 reads CASSLVGVGNTIYF. The CDR3 bases are TGCGCCAGCAGCTTGGTCGGGGTTGGAAACACCATATATTTT.